A single sample gave rise to the 6 T cell receptor beta chains below, sequenced in a study of response to subunit inactivated influenza vaccine (dated by TCRdb to the late 2010s). The method behind the library was RT-PCR. Sequencing was carried out with an Illumina HiSeq 2500. Through fastp at Q25 and MiXCR, TCRdb rebuilt clones from the public reads, retaining in-frame beta chains. Rows matching on CDR3 protein sequence are summarized as one entry with the most common DNA and genes. This sample comprises approximately 500,000 distinct CDR3 sequences, roughly 23% of them detected only once. About 2.8% of the sample is taken by the ten largest. In addition, the sample was reused for a study of T cells expressing NK-cell markers. From that second study: TCR beta cDNA libraries were prepared using 5'RACE template switching, which introduced a universal primer site and unique molecular identifiers.

The sample was CD4+ T cells sorted from PBMCs, taken 11 to 12 days after vaccination. These receptors came from a man aged 50 to 60 who received an inactivated influenza vaccine. Donor details come from another sample of the same person, matched by shared clones.

This clonotype was found a few times. This chain connects TRBV7-2 to TRBJ2-3; TRBD2 agrees at 7 bases. J gave up 0 bases and V 3 bases, and 9 bases lay outside the gene matches. The CDR3 is made up of 17 amino acids. Germline CDR1 and CDR2: SGHTA and FQGNSA. The CDR3 spells CASSFVAGPTSTDTQYF. The CDR3 region has the DNA TGTGCCAGCAGCTTCGTAGCGGGCCCTACTAGCACAGATACGCAGTATTTT.

In its sample, this clonotype was seen many times. The CDR3 here is CASSPGQGVYEQYF. The CDR3 DNA reads TGCGCCAGCAGCCCGGGACAGGGGGTGTACGAGCAGTACTTC. This sequence joins TRBV5-1 and TRBJ2-7; TRBD1 agrees at 11 bases. The CDR3 runs 14 residues. V was clipped by 4 bases and J by 4 bases; unmatched bases: 4. The germline V gene has CDR1 SGHRS and CDR2 YFSETQ.

In its sample, this clonotype was seen many times. The chain recombines TRBV20-1 with TRBJ2-1; 8 positions match TRBD2. The V gene's germline CDR1 is DFQATT and CDR2 SNEGSKA (reference sequence). V was pared by 1 base and J by 2 bases, with 4 bases of the junction left unmatched. CDR3 length equals 15 residues. The CDR3 DNA sequence: TGCAGTGCTAGAGCCAATAGCGGGGCCTACAATGAGCAGTTCTTC. Its protein is CSARANSGAYNEQFF.

This clonotype was counted only a few times. The chain couples TRBV6-2 or TRBV6-3 to TRBJ1-6, with 8 bases lining up with TRBD1. CDR1 is MNHEY, CDR2 SVGEGT, per germline. The J segment lost 9 bases and the V segment lost 7 bases, leaving 8 bases of the junction unmatched. This CDR3 is built from 14 residues. The CDR3: CASKLTGVISPLHF. CDR3 nucleotide sequence: TGTGCCAGCAAGCTGACAGGGGTCATTTCACCCCTCCACTTT.

The chain carries TRBV20-1 and TRBJ2-5; tentative D call: TRBD1 (6 bases). Trimming took 3 bases from V and 5 from J, leaving 10 bases between them. The CDR3 runs 12 residues. Germline assignment: CDR1 DFQATT and CDR2 SNEGSKA (reference sequence). The CDR3 region has the DNA TGCAGTGCTAGCCCCCAGGGGGAGACCCAGTACTTC. It specifies CSASPQGETQYF.

This clonotype was found a few times. V usage is TRBV10-3 and J usage is TRBJ2-2; 9 bases fit TRBD1. Trimming took 8 bases from V and 0 from J; bases not matched to a gene: 4. The CDR3 loop spans 15 amino acids. From germline, CDR1 is ENHRY and CDR2 SYGVKD. The CDR3 sequence is CAIRQGVANTGELFF. CDR3 nucleotide sequence: TGTGCCATCCGACAGGGGGTCGCGAACACCGGGGAGCTGTTTTTT.